These T cell receptor beta chains were read from a single sample in a study of blood T cells in healthy people across ages. Each CDR3 protein is one row after TCRdb ran MiXCR on the 5' RACE reads. The sample has over 1,200,000 distinct CDR3 sequences; approximately 60% are singletons. The sample was blood. These receptors were collected from a man aged 18 to 30 in good health. Both conserved end residues are part of each CDR3. Each record gives: clone size, D gene, CDR3 length, V gene, J gene, CDR3 protein, CDR3 DNA. D genes are given only for firm matches. Some rows have no size entry. The others give once, few or many, or a class for an expanded clone.

.	.	16	TRBV4-3	TRBJ2-2	CASSRALFRDTGELFF	TGCGCCAGCAGCCGAGCACTATTTAGGGACACCGGGGAGCTGTTTTTT
few	.	15	TRBV20-1	TRBJ2-5	CSARDSAGKRETQYF	TGCAGTGCTAGAGATTCGGCGGGAAAGCGGGAGACCCAGTACTTC
.	TRBD2	17	TRBV10-3	TRBJ2-3	CAIKGTSGGPPTDTQYF	TGTGCCATCAAGGGGACTAGCGGGGGGCCTCCCACAGATACGCAGTATTTT
few	TRBD2	14	TRBV20-1	TRBJ2-7	CSARAAGGPDEQYF	TGCAGTGCTAGAGCCGCGGGAGGGCCCGACGAGCAGTACTTC
.	TRBD2	14	TRBV29-1	TRBJ2-1	CSVEVAGGLNEQFF	TGCAGCGTTGAAGTAGCGGGAGGTCTCAATGAGCAGTTCTTC
.	.	15	TRBV7-2	TRBJ2-6	CASSLFSSGANVLTF	TGTGCCAGCAGCTTATTCTCCTCTGGGGCCAACGTCCTGACTTTC
.	.	14	TRBV4-3	TRBJ2-3	CASSPDANTDTQYF	TGCGCCAGCAGCCCGGATGCAAACACAGATACGCAGTATTTT
.	.	16	TRBV3-1	TRBJ2-1	CASSQDGANSYNEQFF	TGTGCCAGCAGCCAAGATGGCGCAAACTCCTACAATGAGCAGTTCTTC
once	TRBD1	15	TRBV28	TRBJ1-2	CASRSGTGGDYGYTF	TGTGCCAGCAGGTCCGGGACAGGGGGCGACTATGGCTACACCTTC
.	.	15	TRBV27	TRBJ2-7	CASSLNRPDGYEQYF	TGTGCCAGCAGTTTAAATCGCCCCGATGGTTACGAGCAGTACTTC
once	.	21	TRBV4-3	TRBJ2-4	CASSPKIGSPIRDKAKNIQYF	TGCGCCAGCAGCCCCAAGATCGGGTCCCCCATCCGGGACAAAGCCAAAAACATTCAGTACTTC
.	.	12	TRBV29-1	TRBJ2-5	CSARDREETQYF	TGCAGCGCCCGTGACCGGGAAGAGACCCAGTACTTC
.	.	13	TRBV7-8	TRBJ1-5	CASSETVNQPQHF	TGTGCCAGCAGTGAGACAGTCAATCAGCCCCAGCATTTT
.	TRBD1	13	TRBV29-1	TRBJ1-2	CSTNQQGDYGYTF	TGCAGCACAAATCAACAGGGGGACTATGGCTACACCTTC
.	TRBD1	16	TRBV6-6	TRBJ1-1	CASSIIDREGGTEAFF	TGTGCCAGCAGTATCATCGACAGGGAAGGCGGCACTGAAGCTTTCTTT
.	.	14	TRBV7-9	TRBJ2-3	CASSPPSRPDTQYF	TGTGCCAGCAGCCCGCCTTCTCGCCCAGATACGCAGTATTTT
.	.	13	TRBV6-1	TRBJ2-7	CASRERTSYEQYF	TGTGCCAGCAGGGAAAGGACAAGCTACGAGCAGTACTTC
.	TRBD1	13	TRBV20-1	TRBJ1-5	CSARGTGSGPQHF	TGCAGTGCTAGGGGGACAGGCTCTGGGCCCCAGCATTTT
.	.	13	TRBV6-2/TRBV6-3	TRBJ2-7	CASSYDRSSEQYF	TGTGCCAGCAGTTACGACCGATCCTCCGAGCAGTACTTC
.	.	13	TRBV9	TRBJ1-2	CASRTDSNYGYTF	TGTGCCAGCAGGACAGACAGTAACTATGGCTACACCTTC
.	.	16	TRBV20-1	TRBJ1-6	CSARVSESSYNSPLHF	TGCAGTGCTAGAGTTAGCGAAAGCTCCTATAATTCACCCCTCCACTTT
.	TRBD1	13	TRBV2	TRBJ2-3	CASPGQGADTQYF	TGTGCCAGCCCGGGACAGGGAGCAGATACGCAGTATTTT
.	TRBD2	16	TRBV28	TRBJ2-3	CASSFLAGAGTDTQYF	TGTGCCAGCAGTTTTCTAGCGGGAGCGGGCACAGATACGCAGTATTTT
.	.	13	TRBV6-5	TRBJ1-2	CASSYYGEDGYTF	TGTGCCAGCAGTTACTATGGGGAGGATGGCTACACCTTC
few	TRBD2	13	TRBV10-3	TRBJ2-5	CAIRTSGKETQYF	TGTGCCATTAGGACTAGCGGAAAAGAGACCCAGTACTTC
.	.	14	TRBV6-1	TRBJ1-1	CASSATWRDTEAFF	TGTGCCAGCAGTGCTACTTGGAGGGACACTGAAGCTTTCTTT
.	.	13	TRBV12-3/TRBV12-4	TRBJ2-1	CASSGDHYIEQFF	TGTGCCAGCAGTGGGGACCATTACATTGAGCAGTTCTTC
few	TRBD1	16	TRBV29-1	TRBJ2-3	CSVEGQGDRRTDTQYF	TGCAGCGTTGAAGGCCAGGGGGACAGGCGCACAGATACGCAGTATTTT
.	TRBD2	14	TRBV29-1	TRBJ2-1	CSVEGRGGDYEQFF	TGCAGCGTTGAAGGGCGGGGGGGCGACTATGAGCAGTTCTTC
few	.	15	TRBV27	TRBJ1-2	CASSLTTQDPDGYTF	TGTGCTAGCAGTCTAACCACACAGGATCCGGATGGCTACACCTTC
.	TRBD2	13	TRBV12-5	TRBJ2-3	CASAWEGTDTQYF	TGTGCTAGTGCTTGGGAGGGTACAGATACGCAGTATTTT
.	.	13	TRBV6-1	TRBJ2-7	CASREEFSYEQYF	TGTGCCAGCAGGGAGGAGTTCTCCTACGAGCAGTACTTC
few	.	15	TRBV27	TRBJ2-1	CASSFSGSRYNEQFF	TGTGCCAGCAGTTTTTCCGGTTCTAGGTACAATGAGCAGTTCTTC
few	TRBD1	17	TRBV4-3	TRBJ2-7	CASSPNTIGTGTYEQYF	TGCGCCAGCAGCCCTAACACAATCGGGACAGGGACTTACGAGCAGTACTTC
.	.	12	TRBV7-9	TRBJ1-2	CASSHEGGGYTF	TGTGCCAGCAGCCACGAAGGTGGGGGCTACACCTTC
.	.	13	TRBV3-1	TRBJ2-1	CASSTWTDNEQFF	TGTGCCAGCAGCACATGGACAGACAATGAGCAGTTCTTC
few	.	15	TRBV6-1	TRBJ2-7	CASSEFVGRVYEQYF	TGTGCCAGCAGTGAGTTCGTGGGAAGGGTCTACGAGCAGTACTTC
few	.	16	TRBV4-1	TRBJ2-3	CASSQDGLTSTDTQYF	TGCGCCAGCAGCCAAGACGGGCTCACTAGCACAGATACGCAGTATTTT
.	.	12	TRBV7-9	TRBJ1-4	CASAPSNEKLFF	TGTGCCAGCGCCCCCAGTAATGAAAAACTGTTTTTT
few	TRBD2	18	TRBV4-1	TRBJ2-1	CASSQDGRGTSPVYEQFF	TGCGCCAGCAGCCAAGATGGGCGTGGGACTAGCCCTGTCTATGAGCAGTTCTTC
.	.	15	TRBV4-1	TRBJ1-2	CASTQPPGPNFGYTF	TGCGCCAGCACCCAGCCCCCGGGTCCGAACTTTGGCTACACCTTC
.	.	15	TRBV25-1	TRBJ2-2	CASSERGIYTGELFF	TGTGCCAGCAGTGAACGGGGGATTTACACCGGGGAGCTGTTTTTT
.	.	14	TRBV15	TRBJ2-7	CATSRVVGENEQYF	TGTGCCACCAGCAGAGTGGTTGGGGAAAATGAGCAGTACTTC
.	TRBD2	16	TRBV12-3/TRBV12-4	TRBJ2-1	CASSRTAGLGGNEQFF	TGTGCCAGCAGCCGGACCGCGGGACTAGGAGGGAATGAGCAGTTCTTC
.	TRBD1	15	TRBV4-2	TRBJ2-1	CASSQLQGDYNEQFF	TGTGCCAGCAGCCAACTACAGGGGGACTACAATGAGCAGTTCTTC